These 24 T cell receptor beta chains were sequenced from one sample in a study of Graves' ophthalmopathy and Graves' hyperthyroidism. Using RNA transcripts, the TCR beta CDR3 regions were amplified. Scientists carried out first-round RT-PCR using HTBI primers and then a second-round multiplex PCR. TCRdb re-called the multiplex PCR reads through MiXCR, storing one row per CDR3 protein. The sample records around 1.1 million distinct CDR3 sequences, 36% being singletons. Sequencing input: peripheral blood or thyroid tissue (not recorded which). Source of these receptors: an adult man with Graves' hyperthyroidism.

CDR3 DNA: TGTGCCACCAGCAGATTCAAACGGACAGGGGGTAGGAACACTGAAGCTTTCTTT. This translates into CATSRFKRTGGRNTEAFF. The chain recombines TRBV15 with TRBJ1-1; 10 nucleotides agree with TRBD1. V trimming: 2 bases; J trimming: 1 base; junction bases outside the gene matches: 10. This CDR3 spans 18 amino acids. Germline CDR1 LNHNV, CDR2 YYDKDF (reference sequence).

This clonotype showed up many times. The chain combines TRBV12-3 or TRBV12-4 with TRBJ1-4; 7 bases are a match to TRBD1. V was clipped by 4 bases and J by 6 bases; unmatched bases: 8. The CDR3 consists of 15 residues. As DNA, the CDR3 is TGTGCCAGCAGTTCGGGACAGACAAGACATGAAAAACTGTTTTTT. Protein sequence: CASSSGQTRHEKLFF.

This clonotype was counted between two and nine times. This may arise from a read error, as a much more abundant clone is one base away. This sequence joins TRBV11-2 and TRBJ1-4; tentatively, D is TRBD1 (6 bases). CDR3 length equals 14 residues. The germline gives CDR1 SGHAT, CDR2 FQNNGV. The ends were cut back, 6 bases at V and 0 bases at J, with 8 bases in the middle. The CDR3 sequence is CASRRTATNEKLFF. The DNA for the CDR3 is TGTGCCAGCAGGCGGACAGCAACTAATGAAAAACTGTTTTTT.

This clonotype was recorded at least ten times. The genes are TRBV20-1 and TRBJ1-1; D call uncertain. V was pared by 3 bases and J by 4 bases, with 3 bases between. CDR3 length equals 10 residues. CDR1 DFQATT and CDR2 SNEGSKA come from the germline V gene (reference sequence). For the CDR3, the DNA is TGCAGTGCTAGTGGCACTGAAGCTTTCTTT. Protein: CSASGTEAFF.

The chain joins TRBV9 to TRBJ2-2; no clear D. The CDR3 covers 18 residues. V lost 4 bases, J lost 5 bases, and 24 bases lay in between. The V gene's germline CDR1 is SGDLS and CDR2 YYNGEE. CDR3 DNA: TGTGCCAGCAGCCCCCACCGTGGAAGTGATATTGAGACCGGGGAGCTGTTTTTT. Its protein is CASSPHRGSDIETGELFF.

Regarding this clonotype: A much more abundant neighbour one base away suggests this may be a read error. The chain is built from TRBV12-3 or TRBV12-4 and TRBJ2-5; TRBD1 aligns across 9 bases. The CDR3 totals 15 residues. Trimming removed 7 bases from V and 4 bases from J; junction bases left unmatched: 10. CDR3 region: CASTDGTGRIETQYF. DNA for the CDR3: TGTGCCAGCACCGATGGGACAGGGAGGATAGAGACCCAGTACTTC.

This clonotype was seen a few times. The rearrangement uses TRBV6-6 and TRBJ2-7, with D unclear. The germline gives CDR1 MNHNY, CDR2 SVGAGI (reference sequence). The CDR3 extends over 14 amino acids. V was clipped by 7 bases and J by 3 bases, with 16 bases between them. CDR3 sequence: CASTTTQSSYEQYF. For the CDR3, the DNA is TGTGCCAGCACAACGACTCAATCAAGCTACGAGCAGTACTTC.

The CDR3 here is CSAGLALPGELFF. The CDR3 coding sequence is TGCAGTGCCGGACTAGCGCTTCCCGGGGAGCTGTTTTTT. The chain is built from TRBV20-1 and TRBJ2-2; 9 positions match TRBD2. The junction had 5 bases not matched to a gene; V was cut back by 6 bases and J by 6 bases. Germline values: CDR1 DFQATT, CDR2 SNEGSKA (reference sequence). The CDR3 has 13 amino acids.

The V gene is TRBV10-3, the J gene TRBJ1-6; D might be TRBD1 (5 bases). CDR3 length equals 14 residues. With 8 bases removed from V and 7 bases from J, the gap between germline ends came to 15 bases. In germline, CDR1 is ENHRY, CDR2 SYGVKD. CDR3: CAISWGEENSPLHF. The CDR3 region has the DNA TGTGCCATCTCATGGGGGGAAGAAAATTCACCCCTCCACTTT.

This clonotype was counted only a few times. The V and J genes are TRBV18 and TRBJ1-5; no clear D. Germline V gene data show CDR1 as KGHSH and CDR2 as LQKENI. V gave up 3 bases and J gave up 6 bases, with 15 bases separating them. The CDR3 has 15 amino acids. CDR3 amino acids: CASSPFGKVAQPQHF. CDR3 bases: TGTGCCAGCTCACCTTTTGGTAAGGTGGCTCAGCCCCAGCATTTT.

Only a few counts were recorded for this clonotype. The chain combines TRBV12-3 or TRBV12-4 with TRBJ1-3; D gene ambiguous. This CDR3 comprises 14 residues. V was shortened by 4 bases and J by 0 bases, with 7 bases between the two germline ends. CDR3 nucleotide sequence: TGTGCCAGCAGTTATACAAGCTCTGGAAACACCATATATTTT. This sequence encodes CASSYTSSGNTIYF.

The chain is built from TRBV6-6 and TRBJ2-5, with 7 bases that match TRBD1. CDR3 size: 11 residues. Per the germline V gene, CDR1 is MNHNY and CDR2 is SVGAGI (reference sequence). V gave up 6 bases and J gave up 11 bases; unmatched junction bases: 6. CDR3 in DNA: TGTGCCAGCAGCAAGACAGGGCCTCAGTACTTC. It encodes CASSKTGPQYF.

Details on this clonotype: With a much larger clone just one base away, this may be a read error. V usage is TRBV10-2 and J usage is TRBJ2-2, with D hard to call. V gave up 11 bases and J gave up 6 bases, with 13 bases separating them. CDR1 is WSHSY and CDR2 is SAAADI in the germline V gene. The CDR3 is 12 amino acids. The CDR3 sequence is CAGRVVAGELFF. The CDR3 nucleotides read TGCGCCGGCCGGGTTGTGGCCGGGGAGCTGTTTTTT.

This clonotype was found many times. The chain recombines TRBV7-8 with TRBJ2-2; 10 bases match TRBD1. The ends lost 5 bases at V and 3 bases at J; junction bases unmatched: 9. This CDR3 spans 17 amino acids. The V gene's germline CDR1 is SGHVS and CDR2 FQNEAQ. CDR3 sequence reads: CASSKAGTGAHTGELFF. DNA for the CDR3: TGTGCCAGCAGCAAAGCCGGGACAGGGGCACACACCGGGGAGCTGTTTTTT.

The chain is built from TRBV9 and TRBJ1-1; no clear D. Germline V CDR1 and CDR2: SGDLS, YYNGEE. The CDR3 has 13 amino acids. V gave up 5 bases and J gave up 0 bases, with 8 bases separating them. The CDR3 DNA follows: TGTGCCAGCAGACAAGAATTGAACACTGAAGCTTTCTTT. It encodes CASRQELNTEAFF. Using reference TRBV9 and TRBJ1-1 for the parts outside the CDR3, the full variable domain is DSGVTQTPKHLITATGQRVTLRCSPRSGDLSVYWYQQSLDQGLQFLIQYYNGEERAKGNILERFSAQQFPDLHSELNLSSLELGDSALYFCASRQELNTEAFFGQGTRLTVV.

This clonotype was seen at least ten times. The rearrangement joins TRBV6-5 to TRBJ1-6; TRBD1 matches 7 bases. The germline gives CDR1 MNHEY, CDR2 SVGAGI. This CDR3 contains 15 residues. The V segment lost 6 bases and the J segment 15 bases; nucleotides outside the gene matches: 17. The CDR3 spells CASSPVVTGQSNLHF. In DNA form, the CDR3 reads TGTGCCAGCAGCCCCGTCGTGACAGGGCAATCAAACCTCCACTTT.

This clonotype appeared a few times. The V call is TRBV27, the J call TRBJ2-2; 8 nucleotides agree with TRBD1. The J segment lost 5 bases and the V segment lost 1 base, leaving 12 bases of the junction unmatched. Germline loops: CDR1 MNHEY, CDR2 SMNVEV (reference sequence). The CDR3 has 18 residues. Here the CDR3 DNA reads TGTGCCAGCAGTTTATTTACAGGGGGACTTCGAAGAACCGGGGAGCTGTTTTTT. Protein: CASSLFTGGLRRTGELFF.

The chain combines TRBV28 with TRBJ2-7, with TRBD1 matching 7 bases. CDR1 MDHEN and CDR2 SYDVKM come from the germline V gene. This CDR3 is built from 14 residues. V gave up 5 bases and J gave up 5 bases; unmatched junction bases: 9. The CDR3 protein is CASSDPTGIHEQYF. In nucleotides, the CDR3 is TGTGCCAGCAGTGATCCGACAGGGATCCACGAGCAGTACTTC.

This clonotype was seen a single time. V gene TRBV19 combines with J gene TRBJ1-5; 8 positions agree with TRBD1. The CDR3 totals 16 residues. The germline V gene has CDR1 LNHDA and CDR2 SQIVND (reference sequence). V shed 5 bases and J 1 base; nucleotides not matched to a gene: 7. The DNA of the CDR3 is TGTGCCAGTAGTTCCGACAGGGGCTTCAGCAATCAGCCCCAGCATTTT. Residues: CASSSDRGFSNQPQHF.

Many counts were recorded for this clonotype. V is TRBV2 and J is TRBJ2-7, with D uncertain. The V end was cut by 2 bases, the J end by 5 bases, with 7 bases between. This CDR3 comprises 12 residues. CDR1 is SNHLY and CDR2 is FYNNEI in the germline V gene. CDR3 region: CASSERLDEQYF. In DNA form, the CDR3 reads TGTGCCAGCAGTGAACGTCTTGACGAGCAGTACTTC.

This clonotype has only a few counts. The chain couples TRBV6-1 to TRBJ2-5; 7 nucleotides align to TRBD1. J lost 2 bases, V lost 5 bases, and 8 bases had no gene match. Germline V gives CDR1 MNHNS, CDR2 SASEGT. The CDR3 totals 15 residues. The CDR3 DNA sequence: TGTGCCAGCAGTCCGCAAACGGGACAGCAAGAGACCCAGTACTTC. Translating it yields CASSPQTGQQETQYF.

V is TRBV4-1 and J is TRBJ1-2; 8 nucleotides agree with TRBD1. Per germline, CDR1 MGHRA and CDR2 YSYEKL. V lost 4 bases and J lost 4; bases outside the gene matches: 14. The CDR3 is made up of 17 amino acids. CDR3 residues: CASSRTWETGGTYGYTF. DNA for the CDR3: TGCGCCAGCAGCCGAACGTGGGAAACAGGGGGGACCTATGGCTACACCTTC.

This clonotype was recorded at least ten times. The chain links TRBV12-3 or TRBV12-4 to TRBJ2-7; possible D gene TRBD1, 6 bases. CDR3 size: 13 residues. V was clipped by 4 bases and J by 3 bases, with 10 bases between them. The DNA for the CDR3 is TGTGCCAGCAGTTCCTACAGGGTCTACGAGCAGTACTTC. It encodes CASSSYRVYEQYF.

This clonotype has ten or more counts. The rearrangement joins TRBV20-1 to TRBJ1-6; D unresolved. Germline-derived CDR1 and CDR2 are DFQATT and SNEGSKA (reference sequence). The CDR3 contains 13 residues. Trimming left V 1 base short and J 6 bases short, with 7 bases between. The CDR3 here is CSARGQSNSPLHF. CDR3 DNA sequence: TGCAGTGCTAGAGGCCAGAGTAATTCACCCCTCCACTTT.